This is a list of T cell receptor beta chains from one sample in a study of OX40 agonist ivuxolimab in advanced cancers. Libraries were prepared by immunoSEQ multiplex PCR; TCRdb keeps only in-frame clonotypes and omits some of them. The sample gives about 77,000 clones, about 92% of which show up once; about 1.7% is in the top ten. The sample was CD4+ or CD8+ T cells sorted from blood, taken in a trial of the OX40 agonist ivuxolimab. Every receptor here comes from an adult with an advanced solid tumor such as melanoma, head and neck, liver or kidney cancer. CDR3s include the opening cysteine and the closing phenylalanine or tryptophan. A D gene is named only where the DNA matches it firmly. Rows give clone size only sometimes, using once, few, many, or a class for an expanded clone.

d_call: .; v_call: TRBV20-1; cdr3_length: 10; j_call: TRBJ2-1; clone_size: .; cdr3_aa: CSATNNEQFF; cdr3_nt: TGCAGTGCAACGAACAATGAGCAGTTCTTC
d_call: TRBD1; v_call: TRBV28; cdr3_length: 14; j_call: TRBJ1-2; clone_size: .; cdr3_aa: CASSPGTAVYGYTF; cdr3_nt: TGTGCCAGCAGTCCCGGGACAGCCGTTTATGGCTACACCTTC
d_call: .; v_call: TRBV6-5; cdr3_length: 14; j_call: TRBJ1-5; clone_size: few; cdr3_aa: CASSYGRGNQPQHF; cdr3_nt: TGTGCCAGCAGCTACGGACGGGGAAATCAGCCCCAGCATTTT
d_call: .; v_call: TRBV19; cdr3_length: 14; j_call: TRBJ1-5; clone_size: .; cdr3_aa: CASSEGPGGQPQHF; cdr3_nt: TGTGCCAGTAGTGAGGGCCCCGGGGGGCAGCCCCAGCATTTT
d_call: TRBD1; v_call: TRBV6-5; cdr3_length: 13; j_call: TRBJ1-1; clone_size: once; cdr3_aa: CASTRQGNTEAFF; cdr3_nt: TGTGCCAGCACCCGACAGGGGAACACTGAAGCTTTCTTT
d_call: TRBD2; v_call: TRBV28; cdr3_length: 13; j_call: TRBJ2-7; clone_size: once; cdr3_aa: CASNLAGADEQYF; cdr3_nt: TGTGCCAGCAATCTCGCGGGAGCGGACGAGCAGTACTTC
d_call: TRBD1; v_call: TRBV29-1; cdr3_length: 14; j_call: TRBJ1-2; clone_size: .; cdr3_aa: CSVNPQGKDYGYTF; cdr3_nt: TGCAGCGTTAACCCACAGGGGAAGGACTATGGCTACACCTTC
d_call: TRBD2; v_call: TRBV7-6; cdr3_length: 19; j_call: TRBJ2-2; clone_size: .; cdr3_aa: CASSSDFETSGDGGGELFF; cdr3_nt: TGTGCCAGCAGCTCCGATTTCGAGACTAGCGGGGATGGGGGCGGGGAGCTGTTTTTT
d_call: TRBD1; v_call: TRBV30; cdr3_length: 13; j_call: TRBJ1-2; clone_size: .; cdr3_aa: CAWSGAQGRGYTF; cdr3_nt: TGTGCCTGGAGTGGGGCACAGGGGAGAGGCTACACCTTC
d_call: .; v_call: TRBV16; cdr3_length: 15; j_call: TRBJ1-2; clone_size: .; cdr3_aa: CASSAVDSMLYGYTF; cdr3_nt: TGTGCCAGCAGTGCCGTGGACAGTATGTTGTATGGCTACACCTTC
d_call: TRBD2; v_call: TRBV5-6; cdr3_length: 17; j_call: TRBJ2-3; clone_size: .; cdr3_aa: CASSSPPRGDSTDTQYF; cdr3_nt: TGTGCCAGCAGCTCCCCCCCGCGGGGGGATAGCACAGATACGCAGTATTTT
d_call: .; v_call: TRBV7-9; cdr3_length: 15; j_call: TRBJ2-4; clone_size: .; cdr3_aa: CASSLSGLAENIQYF; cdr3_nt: TGTGCCAGCAGCTTGAGCGGACTTGCCGAGAACATTCAGTACTTC
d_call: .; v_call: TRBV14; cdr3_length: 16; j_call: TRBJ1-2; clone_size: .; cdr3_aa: CASSQDPRTANYGYTF; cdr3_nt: TGTGCCAGCAGCCAAGATCCAAGGACAGCTAACTATGGCTACACCTTC
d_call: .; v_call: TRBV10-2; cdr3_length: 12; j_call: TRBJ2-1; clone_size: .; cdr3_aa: CASSAGGRSQFF; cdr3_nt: TGCGCCAGCAGTGCAGGAGGGCGATCTCAGTTCTTC
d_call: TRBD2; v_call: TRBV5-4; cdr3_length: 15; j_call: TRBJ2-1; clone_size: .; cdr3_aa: CASSRTSGSKNEQFF; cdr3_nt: TGTGCCAGCAGTCGGACTAGCGGGAGTAAAAATGAGCAGTTCTTC
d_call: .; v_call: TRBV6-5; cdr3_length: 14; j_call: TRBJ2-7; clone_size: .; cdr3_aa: CASSYSGKAYEQYF; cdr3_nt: TGTGCCAGCAGTTACTCAGGGAAGGCCTACGAGCAGTACTTC
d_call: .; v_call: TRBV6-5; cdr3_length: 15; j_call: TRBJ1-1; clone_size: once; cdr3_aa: CASSPPKGGSTEAFF; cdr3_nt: TGTGCCAGCAGCCCCCCCAAGGGGGGAAGCACTGAAGCTTTCTTT
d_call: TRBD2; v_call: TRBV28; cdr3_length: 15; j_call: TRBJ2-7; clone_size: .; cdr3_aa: CASPPSLAVTYEQYF; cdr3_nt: TGTGCCAGTCCCCCAAGCCTAGCGGTTACCTACGAGCAGTACTTC
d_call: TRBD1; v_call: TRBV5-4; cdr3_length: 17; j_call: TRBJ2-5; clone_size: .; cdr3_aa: CASSSQQGAAGGETQYF; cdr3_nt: TGTGCCAGCAGCTCCCAACAGGGGGCAGCCGGCGGAGAGACCCAGTACTTC
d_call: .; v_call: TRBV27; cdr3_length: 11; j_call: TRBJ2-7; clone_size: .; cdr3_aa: CASSSNYEQYF; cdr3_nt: TGTGCCAGCAGTTCTAACTACGAGCAGTACTTC
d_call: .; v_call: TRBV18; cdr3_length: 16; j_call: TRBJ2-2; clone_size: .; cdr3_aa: CASSPVSLGVTGELFF; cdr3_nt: TGTGCCAGCTCACCAGTAAGCTTAGGAGTCACCGGGGAGCTGTTTTTT
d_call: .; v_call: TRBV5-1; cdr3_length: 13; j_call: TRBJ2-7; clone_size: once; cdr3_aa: CASSLVGPGEQYF; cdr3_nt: TGCGCCAGCAGCTTGGTAGGACCAGGCGAGCAGTACTTC
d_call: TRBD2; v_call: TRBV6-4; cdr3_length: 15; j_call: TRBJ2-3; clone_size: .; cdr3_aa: CASSDLGGSTDTQYF; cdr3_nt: TGTGCCAGCAGTGACCTCGGGGGGAGCACAGATACGCAGTATTTT
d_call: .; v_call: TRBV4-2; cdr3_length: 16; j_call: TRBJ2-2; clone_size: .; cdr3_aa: CASSQAAGTVTGELFF; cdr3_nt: TGTGCCAGCAGCCAAGCTGCAGGGACGGTCACCGGGGAGCTGTTTTTT
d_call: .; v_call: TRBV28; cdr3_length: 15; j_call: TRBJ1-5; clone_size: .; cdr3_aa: CASSLEKGGYQPQHF; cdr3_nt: TGTGCCAGCAGTTTGGAAAAGGGTGGGTATCAGCCCCAGCATTTT
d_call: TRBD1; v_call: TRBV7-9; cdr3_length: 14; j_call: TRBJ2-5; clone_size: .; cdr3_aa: CASSLGTVQETQYF; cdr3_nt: TGTGCCAGCAGCCTGGGGACAGTCCAAGAGACCCAGTACTTC
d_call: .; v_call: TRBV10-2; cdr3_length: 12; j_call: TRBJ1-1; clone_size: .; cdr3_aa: CASSLRTGEAFF; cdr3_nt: TGCGCCAGCAGCCTTAGGACGGGGGAAGCTTTCTTT
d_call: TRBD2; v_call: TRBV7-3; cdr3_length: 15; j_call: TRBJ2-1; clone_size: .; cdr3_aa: CASSPGTSEGNEQFF; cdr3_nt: TGTGCCAGCAGCCCCGGGACTAGCGAGGGAAATGAGCAGTTCTTC
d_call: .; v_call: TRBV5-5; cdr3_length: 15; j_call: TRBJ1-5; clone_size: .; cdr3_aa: CASSASPGRNQPQHF; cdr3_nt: TGTGCCAGCAGCGCTAGCCCCGGTCGCAATCAGCCCCAGCATTTT
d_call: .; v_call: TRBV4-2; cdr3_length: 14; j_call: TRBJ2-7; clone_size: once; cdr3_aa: CASSQVGSSYEQYF; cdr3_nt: TGTGCCAGCAGCCAAGTCGGGAGCTCCTACGAGCAGTACTTC
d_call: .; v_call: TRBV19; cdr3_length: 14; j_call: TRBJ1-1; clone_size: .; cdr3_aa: CASSIQGPDTEAFF; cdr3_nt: TGTGCCAGTAGTATTCAGGGGCCGGACACTGAAGCTTTCTTT